This is a list of T cell receptor beta chains from one sample in a study of T cells in Graves' hyperthyroidism and ophthalmopathy. Using its own MiXCR run on the multiplex PCR reads, TCRdb lists one record per CDR3 protein. The data contain over 400,000 distinct CDR3 sequences, around a fifth of them singletons. Sequences were obtained from blood. These TCRs come from a woman aged 70 to 79 with Graves' ophthalmopathy. Each CDR3 is given with its conserved first and last residue. Fields, in order: V gene, J gene, D gene, clone size, CDR3 protein, CDR3 DNA. The D gene is left open where the match is weak. Only some rows state a clone size, as once, few, many or a class for expanded clones.

TRBV20-1	TRBJ1-1	-	few	CSTWGGNGEAFF	TGCAGTACGTGGGGGGGCAACGGTGAAGCTTTCTTT
TRBV6-1	TRBJ1-2	-	many	CASTTTNYGYTF	TGTGCCAGCACCACCACTAACTATGGCTACACCTTC
TRBV3-1	TRBJ1-1	-	-	CASNFRTGGGRGTEAFF	TGTGCCAGCAACTTTCGTACGGGTGGGGGGCGAGGAACTGAAGCTTTCTTT
TRBV7-3	TRBJ2-1	TRBD2	-	CASSLAGVGDEQFF	TGTGCCAGCAGTCTAGCGGGAGTAGGCGATGAGCAGTTCTTC
TRBV7-2	TRBJ1-2	-	few	CASSSGPLGSYGYTF	TGTGCCAGCAGCTCGGGACCCCTCGGCAGCTATGGCTACACCTTC
TRBV27	TRBJ2-3	TRBD2	few	CASKSLAGRGGTDTQYF	TGTGCCAGCAAGTCCCTAGCGGGGAGGGGAGGTACAGATACGCAGTATTTT
TRBV6-9	TRBJ1-6	-	-	CASSYRLQPSTSPLHF	TGTGCCAGCAGTTACCGCTTACAGCCATCAACTTCACCCCTCCACTTT
TRBV10-3	TRBJ2-3	-	many	CAISFNAQGPTDTQYF	TGTGCCATCAGTTTTAACGCACAGGGCCCCACAGATACGCAGTATTTT
TRBV20-1	TRBJ2-3	TRBD2	-	CSADTLAGGRGQYF	TGCAGTGCTGACACACTAGCGGGAGGGCGGGGGCAGTATTTT
TRBV29-1	TRBJ2-1	TRBD2	-	CSVQSGRGANEQFF	TGCAGCGTTCAAAGCGGGAGAGGGGCAAATGAGCAGTTCTTC
TRBV4-1	TRBJ2-1	-	-	CASSQERSVGKQFF	TGCGCCAGCAGCCAAGAACGTTCAGTTGGTAAGCAGTTCTTC
TRBV6-5	TRBJ2-2	-	-	CASSYTRVAGELFF	TGTGCCAGCAGTTACACACGGGTTGCCGGGGAGCTGTTTTTT
TRBV3-1	TRBJ2-3	-	few	CASSQAEPWTQYF	TGTGCCAGCAGCCAAGCGGAGCCGTGGACGCAGTATTTT
TRBV5-6	TRBJ1-5	TRBD1	few	CASSLDYRGASNQPQHF	TGTGCCAGCAGCTTGGATTACAGGGGCGCAAGCAATCAGCCCCAGCATTTT
TRBV27	TRBJ1-1	-	many	CATSNWGAGTEAFF	TGTGCCACCTCTAATTGGGGGGCGGGCACTGAAGCTTTCTTT
TRBV24-1	TRBJ2-3	-	few	CATSRDSTDTQYF	TGTGCCACCAGCCGGGACTCCACAGATACGCAGTATTTT
TRBV2	TRBJ2-7	TRBD1	many	CASRTDRVSYEQYF	TGTGCCAGCAGGACTGACAGGGTCTCCTACGAGCAGTACTTC
TRBV6-1	TRBJ2-3	TRBD2	-	CASSEAGTSGMRDTQYF	TGTGCCAGCAGTGAAGCTGGGACTAGCGGGATGAGAGATACGCAGTATTTT
TRBV2	TRBJ2-1	TRBD2	-	CATGLAGSYNEQFF	TGTGCCACGGGACTAGCGGGTAGTTACAATGAGCAGTTCTTC
TRBV28	TRBJ1-1	-	many	CATTRGLKTEAFF	TGTGCCACCACGAGGGGCCTAAAGACTGAAGCTTTCTTT
TRBV11-2	TRBJ1-2	-	few	CASSLGTGVFYGYTF	TGTGCCAGCAGCTTAGGGACGGGAGTATTCTATGGCTACACCTTC